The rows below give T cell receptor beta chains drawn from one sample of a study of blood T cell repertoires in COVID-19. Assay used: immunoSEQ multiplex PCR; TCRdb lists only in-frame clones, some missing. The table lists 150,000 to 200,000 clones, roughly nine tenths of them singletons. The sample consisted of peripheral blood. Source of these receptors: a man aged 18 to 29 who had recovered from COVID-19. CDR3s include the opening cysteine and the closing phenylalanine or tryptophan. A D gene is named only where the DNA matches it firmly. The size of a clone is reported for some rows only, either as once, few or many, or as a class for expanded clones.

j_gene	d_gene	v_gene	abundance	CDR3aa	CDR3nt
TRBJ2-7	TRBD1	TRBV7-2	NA	CASSPIDRAYEQYF	TGTGCCAGCAGCCCGATCGACAGGGCCTACGAGCAGTACTTC
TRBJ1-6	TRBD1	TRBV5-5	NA	CASSPGQGGSSYNSPLHF	TGTGCCAGCAGCCCGGGACAGGGAGGGAGCTCCTATAATTCACCCCTCCACTTT
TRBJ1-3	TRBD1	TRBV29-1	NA	CSVKTGTGVNTIYF	TGCAGCGTTAAAACCGGGACAGGGGTAAACACCATATATTTT
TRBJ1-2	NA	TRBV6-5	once	CASSYSTANYGYTF	TGTGCCAGCAGTTACTCGACAGCAAACTATGGCTACACCTTC
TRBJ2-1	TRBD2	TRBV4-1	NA	CASSQTSTAGSYNEQFF	TGCGCCAGCAGCCAAACTTCTACAGCGGGGTCCTACAATGAGCAGTTCTTC
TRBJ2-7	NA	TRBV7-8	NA	CASSLAGTYEQYF	TGTGCCAGCAGCTTGGCGGGGACCTACGAGCAGTACTTC
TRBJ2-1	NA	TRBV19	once	CASTKYSGGGSYNEQFF	TGTGCCAGTACTAAGTACTCTGGCGGAGGCTCCTACAATGAGCAGTTCTTC
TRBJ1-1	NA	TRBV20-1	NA	CSARVPAGAFF	TGCAGTGCTAGAGTACCGGCGGGGGCTTTCTTT
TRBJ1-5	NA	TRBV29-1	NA	CSVAGSNQPQHF	TGCAGCGTTGCCGGTAGCAATCAGCCCCAGCATTTT
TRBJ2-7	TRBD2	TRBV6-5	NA	CASGGTSSYEQYF	TGTGCCTCCGGGGGGACGAGCTCCTACGAGCAGTACTTC
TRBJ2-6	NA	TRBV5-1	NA	CASSPGSLGANVLTF	TGCGCCAGCAGCCCGGGATCATTAGGGGCCAACGTCCTGACTTTC
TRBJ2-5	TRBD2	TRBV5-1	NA	CASSLGGTSAQETQYF	TGCGCCAGCAGCCTGGGCGGGACTAGCGCCCAAGAGACCCAGTACTTC
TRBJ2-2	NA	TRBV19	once	CASSIGLSTGELFF	TGTGCCAGTAGTATTGGACTCTCCACCGGGGAGCTGTTTTTT
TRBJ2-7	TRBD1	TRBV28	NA	CASTGTGATSYEQYF	TGTGCCAGCACCGGGACAGGGGCAACCTCCTACGAGCAGTACTTC
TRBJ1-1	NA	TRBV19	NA	CASSPVGGNTEAFF	TGTGCCAGTAGTCCCGTCGGGGGGAACACTGAAGCTTTCTTT
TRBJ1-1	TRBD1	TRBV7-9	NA	CASSLWVRGIAEAFF	TGTGCCAGCAGCTTATGGGTCAGGGGGATCGCTGAAGCTTTCTTT
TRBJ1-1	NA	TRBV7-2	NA	CASLLGAIMNTEAFF	TGTGCCAGCCTCCTTGGGGCAATCATGAACACTGAAGCTTTCTTT
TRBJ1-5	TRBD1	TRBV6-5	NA	CASSPGQGSNQPQHF	TGTGCCAGCAGTCCAGGACAGGGTAGCAATCAGCCCCAGCATTTT
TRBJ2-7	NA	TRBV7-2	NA	CASSLVGGPTYEQYF	TGTGCCAGCAGCTTAGTCGGAGGGCCGACCTACGAGCAGTACTTC
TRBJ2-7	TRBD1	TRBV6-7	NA	CASSHRGTRSYEQYF	TGTGCCAGCAGTCACAGGGGGACCCGCTCCTACGAGCAGTACTTC
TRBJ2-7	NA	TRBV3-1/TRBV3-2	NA	CASGLEDEQYF	TGTGCCAGCGGCTTGGAGGACGAGCAGTACTTC
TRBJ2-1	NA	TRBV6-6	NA	CASWERPNEQFF	TGTGCCAGCTGGGAGCGGCCCAATGAGCAGTTCTTC
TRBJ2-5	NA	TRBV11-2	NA	CASSHSGETQYF	TGTGCCAGCAGCCACTCGGGAGAGACCCAGTACTTC
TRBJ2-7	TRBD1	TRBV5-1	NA	CASSSTGWDEQYF	TGCGCCAGCAGCTCGACAGGGTGGGACGAGCAGTACTTC
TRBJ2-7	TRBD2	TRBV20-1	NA	CSASPGTSGRDEQYF	TGCAGTGCTAGTCCTGGGACTAGCGGGAGGGACGAGCAGTACTTC
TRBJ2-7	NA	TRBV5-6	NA	CASSLGTPKTGYEQYF	TGTGCCAGCAGCTTGGGGACTCCAAAAACCGGGTACGAGCAGTACTTC
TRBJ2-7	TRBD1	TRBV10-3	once	CAISPGGHYEQYF	TGTGCCATCAGCCCAGGGGGCCACTACGAGCAGTACTTC
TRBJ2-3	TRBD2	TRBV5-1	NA	CASSLTSGSDRVQYF	TGCGCCAGCAGCCTCACTAGCGGGAGCGACCGGGTGCAGTATTTT
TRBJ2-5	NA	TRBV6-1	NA	CASSENASGKETQYF	TGTGCCAGCAGTGAAAACGCTTCAGGGAAAGAGACCCAGTACTTC
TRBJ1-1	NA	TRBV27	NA	CASSTAGGNTEAFF	TGTGCCAGCAGTACGGCGGGGGGGAACACTGAAGCTTTCTTT
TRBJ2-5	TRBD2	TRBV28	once	CASRWEGQETQYF	TGTGCCAGCAGGTGGGAGGGCCAAGAGACCCAGTACTTC
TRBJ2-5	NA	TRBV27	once	CASSLQGEETQYF	TGTGCCAGCAGTTTGCAGGGTGAAGAGACCCAGTACTTC
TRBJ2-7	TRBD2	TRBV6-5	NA	CASSPGLVPYEQYF	TGTGCCAGCAGCCCGGGACTAGTCCCCTACGAGCAGTACTTC
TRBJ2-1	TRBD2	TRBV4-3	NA	CASRKSGSSYNEQFF	TGCGCCAGCAGGAAAAGCGGGAGCTCCTACAATGAGCAGTTCTTC
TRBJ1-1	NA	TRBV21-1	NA	CASSKTRLDSRGTEAFF	TGTGCCAGCAGCAAAACCCGGTTGGACAGTCGTGGGACTGAAGCTTTCTTT
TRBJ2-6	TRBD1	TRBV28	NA	CASNPSGQGAGANVLTF	TGTGCCAGCAACCCCTCGGGACAGGGGGCTGGGGCCAACGTCCTGACTTTC
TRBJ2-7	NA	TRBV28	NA	CASNKVEASYEQYF	TGTGCCAGCAACAAAGTAGAGGCCTCCTACGAGCAGTACTTC
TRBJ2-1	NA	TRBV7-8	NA	CASSIQPSSYNEQFF	TGTGCCAGCAGCATACAGCCGAGCTCCTACAATGAGCAGTTCTTC
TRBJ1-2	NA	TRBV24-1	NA	CATSDPTRGGYTF	TGTGCCACCAGTGATCCCACCAGGGGTGGCTACACCTTC
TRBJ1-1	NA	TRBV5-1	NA	CASSASQGSGTEAFF	TGCGCCAGCAGCGCTTCACAGGGTTCTGGAACTGAAGCTTTCTTT
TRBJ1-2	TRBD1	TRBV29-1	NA	CSAGTGSYGGYTF	TGCAGCGCCGGGACAGGGTCATATGGGGGCTACACCTTC
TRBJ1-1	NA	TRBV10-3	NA	CAIEGLGTEAFF	TGTGCCATCGAGGGCTTGGGGACTGAAGCTTTCTTT
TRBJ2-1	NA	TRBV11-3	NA	CASSLDKRNAEQFF	TGTGCCAGCAGCTTAGATAAGCGCAACGCTGAGCAGTTCTTC
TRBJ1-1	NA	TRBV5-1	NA	CASRKDGKNTEAFF	TGCGCCAGCAGAAAGGACGGGAAGAACACTGAAGCTTTCTTT
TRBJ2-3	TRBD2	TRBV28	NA	CASSLRTSGTDTQYF	TGTGCCAGCAGTCTCCGGACTAGCGGAACAGATACGCAGTATTTT
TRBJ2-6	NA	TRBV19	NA	CASTPRSNSGANVLTF	TGTGCCAGTACGCCGCGATCAAACTCTGGGGCCAACGTCCTGACTTTC
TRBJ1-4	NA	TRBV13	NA	CASSPPGGRNEKLFF	TGTGCCAGCAGCCCCCCGGGGGGGAGGAATGAAAAACTGTTTTTT
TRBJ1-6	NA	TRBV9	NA	CASSVGQGPLGSPLHF	TGTGCCAGCAGCGTAGGGCAGGGGCCGCTAGGTTCACCCCTCCACTTT
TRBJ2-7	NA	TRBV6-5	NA	CASSQTGPGEQYF	TGTGCCAGCAGCCAAACCGGCCCCGGGGAGCAGTACTTC
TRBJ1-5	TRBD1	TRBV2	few	CASNRQGAVNQPQHF	TGTGCCAGCAATAGACAGGGGGCGGTCAATCAGCCCCAGCATTTT
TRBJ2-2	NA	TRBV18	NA	CASSPLRETGELFF	TGTGCCAGCTCCCCACTCCGGGAGACCGGGGAGCTGTTTTTT
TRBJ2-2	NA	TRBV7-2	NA	CASSLDRSNTGELFF	TGTGCCAGCAGCTTAGACAGATCGAACACCGGGGAGCTGTTTTTT
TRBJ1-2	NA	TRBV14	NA	CASSQETGKLYGYTF	TGTGCCAGCAGCCAAGAGACAGGCAAACTCTATGGCTACACCTTC
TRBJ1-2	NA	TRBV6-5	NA	CASNNRDYGYTF	TGTGCCAGCAATAACAGGGACTATGGCTACACCTTC
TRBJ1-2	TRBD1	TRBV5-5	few	CASSPDRVRSYTF	TGTGCCAGCAGCCCGGACAGGGTCAGGAGCTACACCTTC
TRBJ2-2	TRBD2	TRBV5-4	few	CASSYSGMNTGELFF	TGTGCCAGCAGCTATAGCGGGATGAACACCGGGGAGCTGTTTTTT
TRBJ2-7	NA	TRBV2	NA	CASTPDRTYEQYF	TGTGCCAGCACTCCAGACAGAACCTACGAGCAGTACTTC
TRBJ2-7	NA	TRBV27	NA	CASTAGRGEQYF	TGTGCCAGCACTGCAGGGCGGGGCGAGCAGTACTTC
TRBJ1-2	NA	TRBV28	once	CASSFSRVGYGYTF	TGTGCCAGCAGTTTCTCTCGGGTTGGGTATGGCTACACCTTC